The 25 T cell receptor beta chains below all came from one sample that was sequenced in a study of blood T cell repertoires in COVID-19. The data were produced by immunoSEQ multiplex PCR, yet TCRdb's version contains in-frame clones alone and is incomplete. The sample has about 160,000 clones, approximately 95% seen once. Sequencing used peripheral blood. The receptors stem from a woman aged 60-75 years with COVID-19, enrolled during active disease.

This rearrangement joins TRBV11-2 to TRBJ2-7, with TRBD1 matching 7 bases. V was clipped by 6 bases and J by 9 bases; unmatched bases: 17. This CDR3 comprises 15 residues. Germline V CDR1 and CDR2: SGHAT, FQNNGV. The CDR3, as DNA: TGTGCCAGCAGTCGGCACAGGGGCCGCTTACCCGGGCAGTACTTC. Its protein product is CASSRHRGRLPGQYF.

The chain is built from TRBV6-5 and TRBJ1-1; D might be TRBD1 (6 bases). The germline CDR1 and CDR2 sequences are MNHEY and SVGAGI. The CDR3 is made up of 14 amino acids. Trimming pared 6 bases from V and 0 bases from J, leaving 11 bases between. The CDR3 region is CASRVTGLNTEAFF. As DNA, the CDR3 is TGTGCCAGCAGGGTAACAGGGTTGAACACTGAAGCTTTCTTT.

This chain links TRBV5-8 with TRBJ2-5; 12 bases agree with TRBD2. The CDR3 sequence is 16 residues long. The germline V gene has CDR1 SGHTS and CDR2 YDEGEE. J was trimmed by 1 base and V by 0 bases; bases with no gene match: 1. CDR3 DNA: TGTGCCAGCAGCTTGGGACTAGCGGGGGCCCAAGAGACCCAGTACTTC. Translating gives CASSLGLAGAQETQYF.

V gene TRBV3-1 (or the pseudogene TRBV3-2) combines with J gene TRBJ1-4, with D maybe TRBD1 (5 bases). Germline CDR1 reads LGHDT; CDR2 reads YNNKEL (reference sequence). CDR3 length: 14 residues. The V and J ends lost 4 bases and 9 bases respectively, with 15 bases between them. The CDR3 DNA follows: TGTGCCAGCAGCCGTGGCAGGGACTATCAAAAACTGTTTTTT. It translates to CASSRGRDYQKLFF.

The chain is built from TRBV30 and TRBJ1-5; D is unresolved. CDR1 and CDR2 (germline): GTSNPN, SVGIG (reference sequence). This CDR3 contains 15 residues. Trimming removed 0 bases from V and 2 bases from J, with 11 bases in between. In DNA, the CDR3 is TGTGCCTGGAGTGTACGGGTCACGGGCAATCAGCCCCAGCATTTT. This codes for CAWSVRVTGNQPQHF.

This clone was seen once. The rearrangement links TRBV5-1 to TRBJ2-1; 10 positions match TRBD1. The CDR3 totals 15 residues. Germline trimming cut 7 bases from V and 4 bases from J; bases unmatched to any gene: 8. Germline V gene data show CDR1 as SGHRS and CDR2 as YFSETQ. The CDR3 DNA follows: TGCGCCAGCCGACTGGGGGACAGGGGATACAATGAGCAGTTCTTC. The encoded protein is CASRLGDRGYNEQFF. The full variable domain, with the rest looked up from reference TRBV5-1 and TRBJ2-1, is KAGVTQTPRYLIKTRGQQVTLSCSPISGHRSVSWYQQTPGQGLQFLFEYFSETQRNKGNFPGRFSGRQFSNSRSEMNVSTLELGDSALYLCASRLGDRGYNEQFFGPGTRLTVL.

The genes are TRBV5-6 and TRBJ1-3, with D tentatively TRBD1 (5 bases). Germline assignment: CDR1 SGHDT and CDR2 YYEEEE. The V and J ends lost 7 bases and 0 bases respectively, with 17 bases between them. This CDR3 is built from 16 residues. The CDR3 region has the DNA TGTGCCAGCGGGGCCGGGGGGTACTCCTCTGGAAACACCATATATTTT. Translated, it gives CASGAGGYSSGNTIYF.

This rearrangement joins TRBV29-1 to TRBJ1-2; D remains unclear. Germline V gene sequence: CDR1 SQVTM, CDR2 ANQGSEA. V lost 6 bases and J 5 bases, leaving 22 bases between the germline ends. This CDR3 region has 15 residues. The CDR3 spells CSVIPGGRNQYGYTF. DNA of the CDR3: TGCAGCGTCATACCCGGCGGGAGGAACCAGTATGGCTACACCTTC.

The chain couples TRBV5-5 to TRBJ2-7, with 12 bases fitting TRBD2. The CDR3 loop spans 15 amino acids. Germline V gene data show CDR1 as SGHKS and CDR2 as YYEKEE (reference sequence). The V segment lost 3 bases and the J segment 2 bases; nucleotides outside the gene matches: 3. CDR3 coding DNA: TGTGCCAGCAGCTCCCCTAGCGGGGGGGCCTACGAGCAGTACTTC. It yields the protein CASSSPSGGAYEQYF.

The chain is built from TRBV5-1 and TRBJ2-1; no reliable D call. The CDR3 consists of 16 residues. Germline CDR1 SGHRS, CDR2 YFSETQ. V shed 2 bases and J shed 0 bases, with 12 bases lying between them. This CDR3 is CASSLFRESSYNEQFF. CDR3 coding DNA: TGCGCCAGCAGCTTATTCCGCGAAAGCTCCTACAATGAGCAGTTCTTC.

The chain joins TRBV6-2 or TRBV6-3 to TRBJ1-2; tentatively, D is TRBD1 (5 bases). The CDR3 totals 14 residues. The V and J ends lost 6 bases and 4 bases respectively, with 15 bases between them. From germline, CDR1 is MNHEY and CDR2 SVGEGT. For the CDR3, the DNA is TGTGCCAGCAGCCCCCGCCCGGGGGGCTATGGCTACACCTTC. This encodes CASSPRPGGYGYTF.

The V and J genes are TRBV19 and TRBJ1-2; 7 nucleotides agree with TRBD1. The junction had 12 bases not matched to a gene; V was cut back by 2 bases and J by 6 bases. This CDR3 comprises 16 residues. CDR1 and CDR2 from the germline V gene are LNHDA and SQIVND (reference sequence). The CDR3 sequence is CASSILAVEGANGYTF. CDR3 sequence (DNA): TGTGCCAGTAGTATATTAGCCGTGGAGGGGGCTAATGGCTACACCTTC.

This clone was seen just once. The gene calls are TRBV11-2 and TRBJ1-2; 11 bases line up with TRBD1. Trimming took 2 bases from V and 4 from J; bases not matched to a gene: 3. This CDR3 is built from 15 residues. Germline CDR1 SGHAT, CDR2 FQNNGV. CDR3 sequence: CASSLSGQGAYGYTF. For the CDR3, the DNA is TGTGCCAGCAGCTTATCTGGACAGGGGGCCTATGGCTACACCTTC.

The chain employs TRBV5-1 and TRBJ1-1; 9 bases agree with TRBD1. Unmatched junction bases numbered 8, after V lost 5 bases and J lost 0 bases. CDR1 and CDR2 (germline): SGHRS, YFSETQ. CDR3 length: 16 amino acids. CDR3 protein: CASSPRTGALNTEAFF. Here the CDR3 DNA reads TGCGCCAGCAGTCCACGGACAGGGGCGCTGAACACTGAAGCTTTCTTT.

The rearrangement joins TRBV4-3 to TRBJ1-1; TRBD1 is a possible D gene (5 bases). The CDR3 has 14 amino acids. Trimming removed 0 bases from V and 10 bases from J, with 15 bases in between. Germline V gives CDR1 LGHNA, CDR2 YSLEER. CDR3 in DNA: TGCGCCAGCAGCCAAGACGCAGGGAGGAATCGAGCTTTCTTT. It is translated as CASSQDAGRNRAFF.

The rearrangement uses TRBV6-2 or TRBV6-3 and TRBJ1-2; TRBD1 matches at 7 bases. Germline V gene data show CDR1 as MNHEY and CDR2 as SVGEGT. The CDR3 is made up of 16 amino acids. V shed 3 bases, J shed 8 bases, and the junction held 15 bases outside the gene matches. CDR3 in DNA: TGTGCCAGCAGTTATGGCCGAGGGGGCGCGGTTGACGGCTACACCTTC. Translating it yields CASSYGRGGAVDGYTF.

The chain employs TRBV6-5 and TRBJ1-1; TRBD1 matches 7 bases. The CDR3 sequence is 12 residues long. CDR1 and CDR2 (germline): MNHEY, SVGAGI. V was clipped by 9 bases and J by 4 bases; unmatched bases: 5. DNA of the CDR3: TGTGCCAGTCAGACAGGGAGCACTGAAGCTTTCTTT. It encodes CASQTGSTEAFF.

This clone was counted once. The chain has TRBV10-1 and TRBJ1-2; 9 positions agree with TRBD1. The germline gives CDR1 WNHNN, CDR2 SYGVQD (reference sequence). The CDR3 loop spans 15 amino acids. V lost 9 bases and J lost 4; bases outside the gene matches: 12. CDR3 in amino acids: CARSTGTGIPYGYTF. CDR3 bases: TGCGCCAGGTCCACCGGGACAGGGATACCCTATGGCTACACCTTC.

The chain links TRBV13 to TRBJ2-1; weak D call: TRBD2 (5 bases). There are 14 residues in the CDR3. Trimming removed 2 bases from V and 8 bases from J, with 13 bases in between. The germline V gene has CDR1 PRHDT and CDR2 FYEKMQ (reference sequence). The CDR3 protein is CASSLYARRHEQFF. In DNA form, the CDR3 reads TGTGCCAGCAGCTTATACGCACGGAGGCATGAGCAGTTCTTC.

The CDR3 sequence is CASSIGQLYSNTEAFF. CDR3 in DNA: TGTGCCAGCAGCATTGGACAGCTATACTCGAACACTGAAGCTTTCTTT. The chain joins TRBV11-2 to TRBJ1-1, with D maybe TRBD1 (6 bases). Germline V gives CDR1 SGHAT, CDR2 FQNNGV. This CDR3 has 16 amino acids. Trimming removed 5 bases at V and 1 base at J, with 17 bases between. The full variable domain, rest sourced from reference TRBV11-2 and TRBJ1-1, is EAGVAQSPRYKIIEKRQSVAFWCNPISGHATLYWYQQILGQGPKLLIQFQNNGVVDDSQLPKDRFSAERLKGVDSTLKIQPAKLEDSAVYLCASSIGQLYSNTEAFFGQGTRLTVV.

The chain employs TRBV5-4 and TRBJ2-5; D is ambiguous. This CDR3 spans 13 amino acids. Trimming removed 6 bases from V and 1 base from J, with 10 bases in between. Germline CDR1 and CDR2: SGHNT and YYREEE (reference sequence). The CDR3 is CASTQELQETQYF. CDR3 bases: TGTGCCAGCACCCAAGAGCTCCAAGAGACCCAGTACTTC.

The chain has TRBV27 and TRBJ1-2, with 8 nucleotides matching TRBD1. After removal of 5 bases from V and 5 bases from J, the junction contained 7 bases not matched to a gene. Germline V gives CDR1 MNHEY, CDR2 SMNVEV (reference sequence). This CDR3 has 14 residues. CDR3 loop: CASSGRTGRYGYTF. CDR3 nucleotide sequence: TGTGCCAGCAGTGGGCGGACAGGGAGGTATGGCTACACCTTC.

V and J are TRBV7-2 and TRBJ1-6; D not certain. Per the germline V gene, CDR1 is SGHTA and CDR2 is FQGNSA. The CDR3 extends over 13 amino acids. Trimming cost V 4 bases and J 5 bases, with 6 bases left between them. The CDR3 DNA reads as TGTGCCAGCAGCTCCGTTAATAATTCACCCCTCCACTTT. Translating it yields CASSSVNNSPLHF.

The chain joins TRBV3-1 (or the pseudogene TRBV3-2) to TRBJ2-3; 7 bases match TRBD2. The germline V gene has CDR1 LGHDT and CDR2 YNNKEL (reference sequence). The J segment lost 3 bases and the V segment lost 1 base, leaving 4 bases of the junction unmatched. The CDR3 extends over 15 amino acids. The CDR3 nucleotides read TGTGCCAGCAGCCAAGCGGGGAGGGGAACAGATACGCAGTATTTT. This gives the protein CASSQAGRGTDTQYF.

This chain connects TRBV19 to TRBJ1-2; tentatively, D is TRBD1 (6 bases). The CDR3 length is 12 residues. V lost 4 bases, J lost 7 bases, and 10 bases lay in between. CDR1 and CDR2 (germline): LNHDA, SQIVND (reference sequence). In DNA form, the CDR3 reads TGTGCCAGTAGTAGGGCAGGGGTTGGCTACACCTTC. This gives the protein CASSRAGVGYTF.